The 25 T cell receptor beta chains in this list originate from one sample, sequenced in a study of OX40 agonist ivuxolimab in advanced cancers. The assay was immunoSEQ multiplex PCR, and TCRdb's table has in-frame clones only and misses some. The sample consists of about 67,000 clones, around 86% of them appearing once. Sequenced material: CD4+ or CD8+ T cells sorted from blood, taken in a trial of the OX40 agonist ivuxolimab. The receptor source for this set is an adult with an advanced solid tumor such as melanoma, head and neck, liver or kidney cancer.

The chain is built from TRBV18 and TRBJ1-1; 7 bases match TRBD1. CDR1 and CDR2 (germline): KGHSH, LQKENI. This CDR3 is 12 amino acids long. V gave up 4 bases and J gave up 7 bases; unmatched junction bases: 3. The DNA of the CDR3 is TGTGCCAGCTCACTACAGGGGATTGAAGCTTTCTTT. Amino acid sequence: CASSLQGIEAFF. The whole variable domain, remainder taken from reference TRBV18 and TRBJ1-1, is NAGVMQNPRHLVRRRGQEARLRCSPMKGHSHVYWYRQLPEEGLKFMVYLQKENIIDESGMPKERFSAEFPKEGPSILRIQQVVRGDSAAYFCASSLQGIEAFFGQGTRLTVV.

The gene calls are TRBV28 and TRBJ2-7, with D uncertain. CDR3 length: 14 residues. Germline CDR1 reads MDHEN; CDR2 reads SYDVKM. V was cut by 7 bases and J by 3 bases, with 16 bases left in between. The CDR3 DNA follows: TGTGCCAGCATCTCAGGTATGGAAGGCTACGAGCAGTACTTC. This sequence encodes CASISGMEGYEQYF.

The chain is built from TRBV25-1 and TRBJ2-2; D gene ambiguous. This CDR3 spans 15 amino acids. CDR1 is MGHDK and CDR2 is SYGVNS in the germline V gene. V was cut by 5 bases and J by 7 bases, with 17 bases left in between. The CDR3 region is CASSKFWAGDGELFF. The DNA of the CDR3 is TGTGCCAGCAGTAAATTCTGGGCTGGGGACGGGGAGCTGTTTTTT. Using reference TRBV25-1 and TRBJ2-2 for the parts outside the CDR3, the full variable domain is EADIYQTPRYLVIGTGKKITLECSQTMGHDKMYWYQQDPGMELHLIHYSYGVNSTEKGDLSSESTVSRIRTEHFPLTLESARPSHTSQYLCASSKFWAGDGELFFGEGSRLTVL.

This clone was seen more than once but under ten times. V usage is TRBV4-3 and J usage is TRBJ1-2; D not resolved. The CDR3 spans 13 residues. Looked up from germline, CDR1 is LGHNA and CDR2 is YSLEER. Deletions cut 3 bases from V and 8 bases from J, with 13 bases between. Written as DNA, the CDR3 is TGCGCCAGCAGCCATCCCCAATCGAGGGGCTACACCTTC. This gives the protein CASSHPQSRGYTF.

In this sample, this clone turned up a few times. The chain has TRBV29-1 and TRBJ1-5, with 7 bases fitting TRBD1. The V and J ends lost 7 bases and 3 bases, in that order; junction bases with no gene match: 6. CDR1 is SQVTM, CDR2 ANQGSEA, per germline. This CDR3 contains 13 residues. The CDR3 loop is CSAGTAHNQPQHF. Written as DNA, the CDR3 is TGCAGCGCTGGGACAGCCCACAATCAGCCCCAGCATTTT. The full variable domain, with the rest looked up from reference TRBV29-1 and TRBJ1-5, is SAVISQKPSRDICQRGTSLTIQCQVDSQVTMMFWYRQQPGQSLTLIATANQGSEATYESGFVIDKFPISRPNLTFSTLTVSNMSPEDSSIYLCSAGTAHNQPQHFGDGTRLSIL.

The chain employs TRBV27 and TRBJ2-7, with TRBD2 matching 9 bases. Trimming took 10 bases from V and 0 from J; bases not matched to a gene: 13. Germline CDR1 and CDR2: MNHEY and SMNVEV (reference sequence). The CDR3 loop spans 16 amino acids. CDR3: CATKLSGRTSSYEQYF. As DNA, the CDR3 is TGTGCCACCAAACTCAGCGGGAGGACTAGCTCCTACGAGCAGTACTTC.

This chain links TRBV7-3 with TRBJ1-1, with D uncertain. Trimming shortened V by 4 bases and J by 3 bases, and 9 bases separated the two germline ends. Germline V gene data show CDR1 as SGHTA and CDR2 as FQGTGA. The CDR3 consists of 13 residues. CDR3 residues: CASSYTVYTEAFF. CDR3 nucleotides: TGTGCCAGCAGCTACACAGTGTACACTGAAGCTTTCTTT.

The rearrangement links TRBV7-9 to TRBJ2-3, with a possible D match to TRBD1 (7 bases). The CDR3 has 17 residues. V was cut by 8 bases and J by 1 base, with 22 bases left in between. Per the germline V gene, CDR1 is SEHNR and CDR2 is FQNEAQ (reference sequence). This chain's CDR3 is CASWSTPGGLGTDTQYF. Here the CDR3 DNA reads TGTGCCAGCTGGTCCACACCAGGGGGACTCGGCACAGATACGCAGTATTTT.

CDR3 sequence: CASSYLAGEKTQYF. DNA of the CDR3: TGTGCCAGCAGCTATTTAGCGGGAGAGAAGACCCAGTACTTC. This sequence joins TRBV5-4 and TRBJ2-5; 9 bases align to TRBD2. CDR1 and CDR2 (germline): SGHNT, YYREEE (reference sequence). The length of the CDR3 is 14 residues. The V gene end was trimmed by 3 bases and the J gene end by 6 bases; junction bases not matched to a gene: 6.

This chain links TRBV19 with TRBJ1-5; D possibly corresponds to TRBD1 (6 bases). The germline V and J ends were trimmed by 6 bases and 4 bases, with 16 bases remaining between them. Germline CDR1 and CDR2: LNHDA and SQIVND (reference sequence). This CDR3 is built from 15 residues. DNA of the CDR3: TGTGCCAGTAGCCCCCTAGGGGGGGCGAATCAGCCCCAGCATTTT. Translated, it gives CASSPLGGANQPQHF.

The chain couples TRBV5-6 to TRBJ1-1, with 7 bases fitting TRBD1. Looked up from germline, CDR1 is SGHDT and CDR2 is YYEEEE. J was trimmed by 3 bases and V by 4 bases; bases with no gene match: 9. The CDR3 has 15 amino acids. DNA for the CDR3: TGTGCCAGCAGCAGGGACAGCGGGGTCGACACTGAAGCTTTCTTT. This encodes CASSRDSGVDTEAFF.

V usage is TRBV10-3 and J usage is TRBJ1-1; 8 bases align to TRBD1. J was trimmed by 7 bases and V by 3 bases; bases with no gene match: 7. This CDR3 spans 14 amino acids. Germline V gene sequence: CDR1 ENHRY, CDR2 SYGVKD. CDR3 region: CAISDGQGGLEAFF. CDR3 DNA sequence: TGTGCCATCAGTGACGGACAGGGAGGGCTTGAAGCTTTCTTT.

This rearrangement joins TRBV30 to TRBJ2-1, with a tentative D call TRBD2 (5 bases). The germline V and J ends were trimmed by 7 bases and 1 base, with 14 bases remaining between them. The CDR3 covers 14 residues. Germline CDR1 is GTSNPN and CDR2 is SVGIG (reference sequence). The CDR3 coding sequence is TGTGCCTCTCCGTACGGGAATTCCTACAATGAGCAGTTCTTC. Translated: CASPYGNSYNEQFF.

This chain links TRBV7-2 with TRBJ2-2, with a tentative D call TRBD1 (5 bases). V lost 4 bases and J 4 bases, leaving 13 bases between the germline ends. The V gene's germline CDR1 is SGHTA and CDR2 FQGNSA. The length of the CDR3 is 15 residues. The CDR3 sequence is CASSSYRGGTGELFF. The CDR3 DNA is TGTGCCAGCAGCTCCTATAGGGGTGGCACCGGGGAGCTGTTTTTT.

In its sample, this clone was seen once. The chain has TRBV28 and TRBJ2-5, with D possibly matching TRBD2 (7 bases). Trimming took off 5 bases at V and 5 bases at J, with 18 bases between the two ends. The CDR3 runs 15 residues. Germline V gene data show CDR1 as MDHEN and CDR2 as SYDVKM. The CDR3 DNA reads TGTGCCAGCAGTCAATCGTCGGGGGGCCCGGAGACCCAGTACTTC. Translation: CASSQSSGGPETQYF.

The V gene is TRBV11-3, the J gene TRBJ2-2; no firm D call. Germline V lookup: CDR1 SGHNT, CDR2 YENEEA. This CDR3 region has 14 residues. With 2 bases removed from V and 5 bases from J, the gap between germline ends came to 9 bases. In DNA, the CDR3 is TGTGCCAGCAGCTTACGACGCACGACCGGGGAGCTGTTTTTT. As protein: CASSLRRTTGELFF.

CDR3 sequence (DNA): TGTGCCAGCAGCCCGAGGACTAGCGGGGGGTACAATGAGCAGTTCTTC. As protein: CASSPRTSGGYNEQFF. V gene TRBV16 combines with J gene TRBJ2-1; 14 nucleotides line up with TRBD2. The CDR3 contains 16 residues. V shed 4 bases and J 4 bases; nucleotides not matched to a gene: 3. Per germline, CDR1 KGHSY and CDR2 FQNENV.

This CDR3 reads CSVPQRAGDTGELFF. DNA for the CDR3: TGCAGCGTCCCCCAGAGGGCAGGCGACACCGGGGAGCTGTTTTTT. The V call is TRBV29-1, the J call TRBJ2-2; maybe TRBD2 (5 bases). Germline lookup yields CDR1 SQVTM and CDR2 ANQGSEA. V was trimmed by 6 bases and J by 3 bases, leaving 17 bases between them. The CDR3 runs to 15 residues.

This clone is a singleton in its sample. This chain joins TRBV10-1 and TRBJ2-7; D is perhaps TRBD1 (8 bases). This CDR3 contains 14 residues. CDR1 and CDR2 from the germline V gene are WNHNN and SYGVQD (reference sequence). V was pared by 6 bases and J by 6 bases, with 18 bases between. The chain's CDR3 is CASRKDREGLEQYF. In DNA form, the CDR3 reads TGCGCCAGCAGAAAGGACAGGGAGGGGCTCGAGCAGTACTTC.

This chain joins TRBV18 and TRBJ2-3; 9 bases agree with TRBD1. This CDR3 has 16 residues. Germline V CDR1 and CDR2: KGHSH, LQKENI. Trimming cost V 3 bases and J 3 bases; bases outside gene matches: 7. The CDR3 region is CASSPWDRASTDTQYF. CDR3 DNA: TGTGCCAGCTCACCCTGGGACAGGGCTTCGACAGATACGCAGTATTTT.

In DNA, the CDR3 is TGTGCCAGCAGTTACTCCATCGGGCTAGAGGATGGCTACACCTTC. Its translation is CASSYSIGLEDGYTF. The chain is built from TRBV6-6 and TRBJ1-2; no firm D call. Germline values: CDR1 MNHNY, CDR2 SVGAGI (reference sequence). The CDR3 is 15 residues long. V was shortened by 0 bases and J by 6 bases, with 14 bases between the two germline ends.

This chain uses TRBV27 with TRBJ2-7, with D perhaps matching TRBD2 (6 bases). CDR1 is MNHEY and CDR2 is SMNVEV in the germline V gene (reference sequence). The CDR3 spans 15 residues. Trimming pared 5 bases from V and 5 bases from J, leaving 19 bases between. CDR3 nucleotide sequence: TGTGCCAGCAGTACCTGGCCGGGAGAAGCGAACGAGCAGTACTTC. It encodes CASSTWPGEANEQYF.

The chain recombines TRBV9 with TRBJ2-7; tentatively, D is TRBD1 (7 bases). Germline CDR1 SGDLS, CDR2 YYNGEE. This CDR3 has 15 residues. The V end lost 0 bases, the J end lost 3 bases, and 13 bases lay between the germline ends. The CDR3 protein is CASSVAAQGGYEQYF. CDR3 sequence (DNA): TGTGCCAGCAGCGTAGCGGCTCAGGGGGGCTACGAGCAGTACTTC.

The chain employs TRBV28 and TRBJ1-1; D not certain. The CDR3 is 14 residues long. Trimming left V 2 bases short and J 4 bases short, with 11 bases between. Germline V CDR1 and CDR2: MDHEN, SYDVKM. CDR3 sequence (DNA): TGTGCCAGCAGTTTACGTGGGTTGCTCACTGAAGCTTTCTTT. Protein: CASSLRGLLTEAFF.

The V and J genes are TRBV28 and TRBJ1-2, with D perhaps TRBD1 (5 bases). The CDR3 extends over 14 amino acids. The germline CDR1 and CDR2 sequences are MDHEN and SYDVKM. V lost 6 bases, J lost 8 bases, and 19 bases lay in between. CDR3: CASRPTSGGTGYTF. The CDR3 coding sequence is TGTGCCAGCAGACCCACCTCCGGGGGGACGGGCTACACCTTC.